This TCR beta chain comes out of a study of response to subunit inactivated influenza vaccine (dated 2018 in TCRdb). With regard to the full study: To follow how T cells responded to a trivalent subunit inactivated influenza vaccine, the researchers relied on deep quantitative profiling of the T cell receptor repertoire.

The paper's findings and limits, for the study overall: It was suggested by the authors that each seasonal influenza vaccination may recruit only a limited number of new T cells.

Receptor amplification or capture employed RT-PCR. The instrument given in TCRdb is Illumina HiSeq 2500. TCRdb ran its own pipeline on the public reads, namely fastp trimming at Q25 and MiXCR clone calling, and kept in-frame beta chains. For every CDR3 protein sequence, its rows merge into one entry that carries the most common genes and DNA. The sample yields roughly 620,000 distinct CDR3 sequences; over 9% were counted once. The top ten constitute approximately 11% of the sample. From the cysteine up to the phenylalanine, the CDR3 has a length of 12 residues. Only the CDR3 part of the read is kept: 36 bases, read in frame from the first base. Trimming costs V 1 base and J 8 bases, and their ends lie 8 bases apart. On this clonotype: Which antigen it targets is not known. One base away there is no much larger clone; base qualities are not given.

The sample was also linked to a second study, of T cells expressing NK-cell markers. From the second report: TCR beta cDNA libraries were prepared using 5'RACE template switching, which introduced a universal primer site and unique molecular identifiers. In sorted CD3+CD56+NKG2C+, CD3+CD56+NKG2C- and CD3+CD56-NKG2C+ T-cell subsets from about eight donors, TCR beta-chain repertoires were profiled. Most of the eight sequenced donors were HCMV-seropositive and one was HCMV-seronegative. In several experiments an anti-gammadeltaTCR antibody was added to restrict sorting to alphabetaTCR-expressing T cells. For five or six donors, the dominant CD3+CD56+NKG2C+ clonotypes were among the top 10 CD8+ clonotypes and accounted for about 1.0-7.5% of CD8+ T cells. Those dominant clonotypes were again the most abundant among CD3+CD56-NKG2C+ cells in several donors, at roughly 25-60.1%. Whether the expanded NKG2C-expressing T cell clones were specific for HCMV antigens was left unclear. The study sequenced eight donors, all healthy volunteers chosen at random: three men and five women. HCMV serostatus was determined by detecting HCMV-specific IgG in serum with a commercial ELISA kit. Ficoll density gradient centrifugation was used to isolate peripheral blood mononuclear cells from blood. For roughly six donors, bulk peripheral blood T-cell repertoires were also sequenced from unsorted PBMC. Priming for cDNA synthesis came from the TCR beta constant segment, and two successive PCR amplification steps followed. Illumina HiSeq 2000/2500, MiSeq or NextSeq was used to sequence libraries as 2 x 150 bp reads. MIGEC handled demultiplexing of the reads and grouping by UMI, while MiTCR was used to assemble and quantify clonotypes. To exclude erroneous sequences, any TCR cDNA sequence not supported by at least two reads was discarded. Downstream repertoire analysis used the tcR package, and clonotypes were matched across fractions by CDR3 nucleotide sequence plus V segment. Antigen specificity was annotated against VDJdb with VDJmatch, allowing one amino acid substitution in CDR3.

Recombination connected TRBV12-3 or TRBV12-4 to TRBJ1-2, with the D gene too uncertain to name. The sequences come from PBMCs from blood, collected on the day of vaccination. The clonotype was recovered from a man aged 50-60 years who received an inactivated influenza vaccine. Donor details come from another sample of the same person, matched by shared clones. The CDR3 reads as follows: CASSLEGRGYTF. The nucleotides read TGTGCCAGCAGTTTAGAAGGTCGGGGCTACACCTTC.